The 13 T cell receptor beta chains below were found in one sample sequenced in a study of T cells in Graves' hyperthyroidism and ophthalmopathy. RNA transcripts provided the source from which TCR beta CDR3 regions were amplified. HTBI primers were used for first-round RT-PCR of the TCR CDR3. One entry per CDR3 protein results from TCRdb running MiXCR on the multiplex PCR reads. Of around 390,000 distinct CDR3 sequences listed, about 14% are singletons. Specimen: blood. Receptors were obtained from a woman between 25 and 40 years old with Graves' ophthalmopathy.

This clonotype was observed many times. V and J are TRBV6-5 and TRBJ2-1; D possibly corresponds to TRBD1 (5 bases). The germline V and J ends were trimmed by 2 bases and 10 bases, with 15 bases remaining between them. This CDR3 comprises 14 residues. Germline V gene data show CDR1 as MNHEY and CDR2 as SVGAGI. CDR3 residues: CASSYTGRRQEQFF. CDR3 DNA sequence: TGTGCCAGCAGTTACACCGGACGGCGACAGGAGCAGTTCTTC.

This clonotype was seen at least ten times. The chain is built from TRBV7-2 and TRBJ1-5; D is possibly TRBD1 (6 bases). In germline, CDR1 is SGHTA, CDR2 FQGNSA. The CDR3 runs 15 residues. Deletions cut 3 bases from V and 0 bases from J, with 9 bases between. CDR3 amino acids: CASSFHRDSNQPQHF. The DNA for the CDR3 is TGTGCCAGCAGCTTCCACAGGGATAGCAATCAGCCCCAGCATTTT.

The chain links TRBV11-3 to TRBJ2-1; TRBD2 matches at 11 bases. The length of the CDR3 is 16 residues. Losses at the gene ends were 4 bases for V and 5 bases for J; bases not matched to a gene: 7. Germline lookup yields CDR1 SGHNT and CDR2 YENEEA. The CDR3 loop is CASSSMRTSGHNEQFF. The DNA of the CDR3 is TGTGCCAGCAGCTCGATGAGGACTAGCGGGCACAATGAGCAGTTCTTC.

This clonotype was observed at least ten times. The CDR3 nucleotides are TGTGCCAGTAGTATGGATGTGGGGGGGGACTCCTACAATGAGCAGTTCTTC. Translated: CASSMDVGGDSYNEQFF. The chain recombines TRBV19 with TRBJ2-1; TRBD2 aligns across 7 bases. Germline V CDR1 and CDR2: LNHDA, SQIVND (reference sequence). Trimming at V came to 3 bases and at J to 0 bases, leaving 8 bases not matched to a gene. This CDR3 is built from 17 residues. Full variable domain (remainder filled in from reference TRBV19 and TRBJ2-1): DGGITQSPKYLFRKEGQNVTLSCEQNLNHDAMYWYRQDPGQGLRLIYYSQIVNDFQKGDIAEGYSVSREKKESFPLTVTSAQKNPTAFYLCASSMDVGGDSYNEQFFGPGTRLTVL.

This clonotype was recorded at least ten times. The V and J genes are TRBV11-3 and TRBJ2-1, with 10 bases matching TRBD2. Germline V CDR1 and CDR2: SGHNT, YENEEA. V was clipped by 1 base and J by 7 bases; unmatched bases: 10. This CDR3 has 17 amino acids. CDR3 residues: CASSLVSASGGKNEQFF. The CDR3 DNA reads TGTGCCAGCAGCTTAGTCTCCGCTAGCGGGGGAAAAAATGAGCAGTTCTTC. The complete variable domain, with remaining parts taken from reference TRBV11-3 and TRBJ2-1, reads EAGVVQSPRYKIIEKKQPVAFWCNPISGHNTLYWYLQNLGQGPELLIRYENEEAVDDSQLPKDRFSAERLKGVDSTLKIQPAELGDSAVYLCASSLVSASGGKNEQFFGPGTRLTVL.

The sample holds many counts of this clonotype. The chain combines TRBV18 with TRBJ1-1; D not certain. V was shortened by 1 base and J by 1 base, with 10 bases between the two germline ends. The CDR3 has 15 amino acids. The V gene's germline CDR1 is KGHSH and CDR2 LQKENI. The CDR3 here is CASSPHPRGNTEAFF. In DNA form, the CDR3 reads TGTGCCAGCTCACCACACCCTCGGGGGAACACTGAAGCTTTCTTT.

This clonotype showed up many times. The chain carries TRBV15 and TRBJ1-1; D is unresolved. Trimming took 1 base from V and 0 from J, leaving 6 bases between them. Germline CDR1 and CDR2: LNHNV and YYDKDF (reference sequence). CDR3 length equals 14 residues. The CDR3 bases are TGTGCCACCAGCAGAGCAGCTTTGAACACTGAAGCTTTCTTT. Amino acid sequence: CATSRAALNTEAFF.

The rearrangement uses TRBV20-1 and TRBJ1-2; 9 positions agree with TRBD1. Trimming at V came to 3 bases and at J to 4 bases, leaving 6 bases not matched to a gene. CDR1 is DFQATT and CDR2 is SNEGSKA in the germline V gene (reference sequence). The CDR3 runs to 14 residues. CDR3 region: CSARAGTGPYGYTF. In DNA, the CDR3 is TGCAGTGCTAGGGCCGGGACAGGGCCCTATGGCTACACCTTC.

The rearrangement links TRBV12-3 or TRBV12-4 to TRBJ1-2; D is unclear. The length of the CDR3 is 13 residues. V lost 2 bases, J lost 4 bases, and 8 bases lay in between. DNA for the CDR3: TGTGCCAGCAGTTTATCTGAGGGCTATGGCTACACCTTC. Protein: CASSLSEGYGYTF.

There are many counts of this clonotype. The V and J genes are TRBV5-1 and TRBJ2-7, with D maybe TRBD1 (6 bases). The V end was cut by 1 base, the J end by 5 bases, with 13 bases between. Germline V gives CDR1 SGHRS, CDR2 YFSETQ. CDR3 length: 14 residues. CDR3 coding DNA: TGCGCCAGCAGCTTGACAGGGTGGTTGGACGAGCAGTACTTC. This codes for CASSLTGWLDEQYF. Combining the CDR3 with reference TRBV5-1 and TRBJ2-7 gives the whole variable domain KAGVTQTPRYLIKTRGQQVTLSCSPISGHRSVSWYQQTPGQGLQFLFEYFSETQRNKGNFPGRFSGRQFSNSRSEMNVSTLELGDSALYLCASSLTGWLDEQYFGPGTRLTVT.

This clonotype showed up many times. The chain is built from TRBV12-3 or TRBV12-4 and TRBJ1-6, with D maybe TRBD1 (5 bases). The CDR3 length is 14 residues. The V end lost 3 bases, the J end lost 11 bases, and 14 bases lay between the germline ends. The CDR3 coding sequence is TGTGCCAGCAGTTTTACGTCAGCGGGGCCACCCCTCCACTTT. It yields the protein CASSFTSAGPPLHF.

In this sample, this clonotype turned up many times. V usage is TRBV13 and J usage is TRBJ1-1; 9 bases fit TRBD1. Germline V CDR1 and CDR2: PRHDT, FYEKMQ (reference sequence). J gave up 1 base and V 2 bases, and 5 bases lay outside the gene matches. The CDR3 is made up of 16 amino acids. Written as DNA, the CDR3 is TGTGCCAGCAGCTTATCCCGGACAGGGGCGAACACTGAAGCTTTCTTT. Translating it yields CASSLSRTGANTEAFF. Complete variable domain (other parts from reference TRBV13 and TRBJ1-1): AAGVIQSPRHLIKEKRETATLKCYPIPRHDTVYWYQQGPGQDPQFLISFYEKMQSDKGSIPDRFSAQQFSDYHSELNMSSLELGDSALYFCASSLSRTGANTEAFFGQGTRLTVV.

The chain links TRBV14 to TRBJ2-7; TRBD2 agrees at 8 bases. The germline gives CDR1 SGHDN, CDR2 FVKESK. The J segment lost 1 base and the V segment lost 3 bases, leaving 5 bases of the junction unmatched. This CDR3 is built from 15 residues. Written as DNA, the CDR3 is TGTGCCAGCAGCCAGCGACTAGCGCCATCCTACGAGCAGTACTTC. Residues: CASSQRLAPSYEQYF.